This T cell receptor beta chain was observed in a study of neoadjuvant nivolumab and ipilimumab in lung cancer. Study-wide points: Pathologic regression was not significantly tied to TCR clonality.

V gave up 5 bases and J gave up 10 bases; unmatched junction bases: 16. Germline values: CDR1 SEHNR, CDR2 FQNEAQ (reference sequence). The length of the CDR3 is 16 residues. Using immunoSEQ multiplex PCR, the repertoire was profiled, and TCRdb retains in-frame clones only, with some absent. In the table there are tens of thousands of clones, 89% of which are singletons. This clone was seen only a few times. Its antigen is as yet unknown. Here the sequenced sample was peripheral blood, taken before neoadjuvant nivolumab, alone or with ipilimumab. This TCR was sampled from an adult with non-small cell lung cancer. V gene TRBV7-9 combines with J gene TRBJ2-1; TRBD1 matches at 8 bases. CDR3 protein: CASSPLPGQGASEQFF. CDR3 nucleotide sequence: TGTGCCAGCAGCCCACTACCCGGGCAGGGGGCATCCGAGCAGTTCTTC.